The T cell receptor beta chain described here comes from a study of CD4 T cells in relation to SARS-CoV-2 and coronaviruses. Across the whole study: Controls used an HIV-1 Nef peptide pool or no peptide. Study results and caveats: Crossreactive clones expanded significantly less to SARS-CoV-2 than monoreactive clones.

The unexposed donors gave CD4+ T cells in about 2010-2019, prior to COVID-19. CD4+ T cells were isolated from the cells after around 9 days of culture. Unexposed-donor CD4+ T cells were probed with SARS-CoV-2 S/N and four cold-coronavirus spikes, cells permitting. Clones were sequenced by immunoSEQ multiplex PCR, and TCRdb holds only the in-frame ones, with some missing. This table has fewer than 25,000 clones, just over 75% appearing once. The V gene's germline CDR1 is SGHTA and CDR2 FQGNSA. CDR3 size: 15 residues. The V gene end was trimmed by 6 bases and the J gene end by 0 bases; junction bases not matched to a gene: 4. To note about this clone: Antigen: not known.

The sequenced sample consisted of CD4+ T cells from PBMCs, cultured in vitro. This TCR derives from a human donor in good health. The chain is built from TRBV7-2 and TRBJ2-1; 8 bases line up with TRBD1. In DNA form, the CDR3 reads TGTGCCAGCAGTAAGGACAGGGCCTCCTACAATGAGCAGTTCTTC. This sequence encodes CASSKDRASYNEQFF.